This T cell receptor beta chain emerged from a study of shared clonotypes between healthy human individuals. About the research overall: Per-donor plates numbered three CD4 naive, three CD4 memory, two CD8 naive and one CD8 memory. Findings of the study overall: When naive CD4 clonotypes were compared across a few donors, 5% to 5.5% were shared. Generation probability values for non-shared clonotypes were lower than those for clonotypes shared by all four donors.

In germline, CDR1 is SGHNT, CDR2 YENEEA. With 5 bases removed from V and 0 bases from J, the gap between germline ends came to 9 bases. The CDR3 covers 14 residues. On this clone: What it binds is not known.

Each subset's genomic DNA was split evenly across several immunoSEQ plates. Clones were sequenced by immunoSEQ multiplex PCR, and TCRdb holds only the in-frame ones, with some missing. Of 2 million to 2.5 million clones detected, approximately 95% appear once; the ten largest clones hold 0.39%. The specimen sequenced was naive CD4+ T cells from PBMCs. The subset: CD45RA+ positively selected. This TCR was sampled from a man younger than 30 in good health. Some clones in this sample may be carry-over from other donors' samples. The rearrangement links TRBV11-3 to TRBJ2-3; D is possibly TRBD1 (6 bases). The CDR3: CASSAQGSTDTQYF. As DNA, the CDR3 is TGTGCCAGCAGCGCCCAGGGGAGCACAGATACGCAGTATTTT.